This paragraph reports one T cell receptor beta chain. Its antigen is as yet unknown. These data belong to a study of cytomegalovirus exposure and HLA in healthy donors. The PCR contained 60 Vbeta and 13 Jbeta primers. In the original workflow: Tens of millions of unique TCR beta chains, roughly 11 million of them shared, were counted by a later analysis. This table comes from immunoSEQ multiplex PCR, and its TCRdb copy is limited to in-frame clones, with some not included. The V and J calls and clone size are taken from that table; D and trimming were inferred from the DNA. This table has around 140,000 clones, 76% appearing once. Germline V gene sequence: CDR1 LGHNA, CDR2 YNFKEQ. Trimming removed 0 bases at V and 3 bases at J, with 5 bases between. CDR3 length: 14 amino acids. Study observations and caveats: Some TCR beta chains (around 160 of them) were listed as cytomegalovirus-associated. A later analysis found common viral pathogens apparently linked to several of the most significant clusters.

The TCR was taken from a female donor in good health and CMV-seropositive. The genes are TRBV4-2 and TRBJ2-2; D not resolved. Sequencing input: PBMCs. CDR3 bases: TGTGCCAGCAGCCAAGATTTATACACCGGGGAGCTGTTTTTT. Protein product: CASSQDLYTGELFF.